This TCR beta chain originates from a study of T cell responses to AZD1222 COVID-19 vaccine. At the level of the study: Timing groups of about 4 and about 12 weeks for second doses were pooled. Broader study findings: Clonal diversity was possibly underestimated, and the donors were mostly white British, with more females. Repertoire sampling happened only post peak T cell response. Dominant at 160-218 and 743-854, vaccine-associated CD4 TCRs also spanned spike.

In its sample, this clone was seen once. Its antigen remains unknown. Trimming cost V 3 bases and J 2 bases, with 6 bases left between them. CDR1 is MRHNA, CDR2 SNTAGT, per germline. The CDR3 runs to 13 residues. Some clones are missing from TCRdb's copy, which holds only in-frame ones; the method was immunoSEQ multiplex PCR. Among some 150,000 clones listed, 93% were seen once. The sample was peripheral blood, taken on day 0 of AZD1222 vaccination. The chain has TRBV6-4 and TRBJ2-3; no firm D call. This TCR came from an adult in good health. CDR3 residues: CASSERVTDTQYF. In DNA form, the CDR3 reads TGTGCCAGCAGTGAAAGGGTCACAGATACGCAGTATTTT.